Following are 29 T cell receptor beta chains from one sample sequenced in a study of T cell clusters in autoimmune cytopenias. TRB rearrangements were amplified by touch-down multiplex PCR with mixed TRB-A/B primers. Following a re-call of the multiplex PCR reads, TCRdb has one entry per CDR3 protein and lacks DNA. The table counts some 1,800 distinct CDR3 sequences; 6.2% lies in the top ten. Approximately 36,000 genome equivalents of blood DNA were amplified for TRB. The sample was peripheral blood. These receptors were collected from a human donor with an autoimmune cytopenia or autoimmune hepatitis (not recorded which).

According to its frequency, this clonotype is medium-sized. The rearrangement uses TRBV6-5 and TRBJ2-1; the D gene TCRdb calls, TRBD1, cannot be checked with no DNA. Germline lookup yields CDR1 MNHEY and CDR2 SVGAGI. CDR3 length: 19 amino acids. The CDR3 sequence: CASSYSKIISPGNNNEQFF.

Considering frequency, this clonotype is medium-sized. The rearrangement links TRBV27 to TRBJ2-2; TCRdb's D gene call, TRBD2, goes unchecked for lack of DNA. The CDR3 contains 17 residues. Germline lookup yields CDR1 MNHEY and CDR2 SMNVEV (reference sequence). This chain's CDR3 is CASSLSQREGVEGELFF.

According to its frequency, this clonotype is medium-sized. The chain combines TRBV12-3 or TRBV12-4 with TRBJ1-2; TCRdb lists TRBD1, though no DNA is available to test this call. The CDR3 is 15 residues long. CDR3 loop: CASSLSLSRQDGYTF.

The chain combines TRBV27 with TRBJ2-5; TCRdb gives TRBD1 as the D gene, but with no DNA this cannot be confirmed. CDR1 and CDR2 (germline): MNHEY, SMNVEV (reference sequence). This CDR3 spans 14 amino acids. This CDR3 is CASSFSRAQETQYF.

Measured by frequency, this clonotype is large (0.1 to 1%). The chain recombines TRBV24-1 with TRBJ2-2; TCRdb calls TRBD1, which cannot be checked without DNA. Germline loops: CDR1 KGHDR, CDR2 SFDVKD. This CDR3 comprises 14 residues. The CDR3 is CATKGTGTTGELFF.

In terms of frequency, this clonotype is large. This chain links TRBV29-1 with TRBJ2-1. This CDR3 spans 14 amino acids. The V gene's germline CDR1 is SQVTM and CDR2 ANQGSEA. The CDR3 here is CSARRASAYNEQFF.

Judged by frequency, this clonotype is medium-sized. The chain combines TRBV18 with TRBJ2-3; TCRdb proposes TRBD1, but this gene call is untestable without DNA. CDR3 size: 15 residues. Germline lookup yields CDR1 KGHSH and CDR2 LQKENI. CDR3 loop: CASSPQDRTINTQYF.

According to its frequency, this clonotype is medium-sized. V and J are TRBV6-5 and TRBJ2-2. The CDR3 is 15 amino acids. The germline V gene has CDR1 MNHEY and CDR2 SVGAGI. CDR3: CASSYSGPNTGELFF.

According to its frequency, this clonotype is medium-sized. V is TRBV18 and J is TRBJ2-1. Germline values: CDR1 KGHSH, CDR2 LQKENI. The CDR3 is made up of 14 amino acids. The CDR3 protein is CASSPNAYYNEQFF.

Measured by frequency, this clonotype is medium-sized. This chain links TRBV29-1 with TRBJ1-1; the D call of TRBD1 rests on TCRdb alone, since no DNA is present to check it. CDR1 and CDR2 from the germline V gene are SQVTM and ANQGSEA. The CDR3 runs 13 residues. The CDR3 region is CSVLDRLNTEAFF.

The chain links TRBV6-5 to TRBJ2-5; TCRdb's D call, TRBD2, is unchecked because there is no DNA. The CDR3 runs to 14 residues. Germline V gene sequence: CDR1 MNHEY, CDR2 SVGAGI. The CDR3: CASSQETGRETQYF.

This clonotype is called medium-sized based on its frequency. The chain combines TRBV19 with TRBJ2-2. Germline CDR1 LNHDA, CDR2 SQIVND (reference sequence). The CDR3 runs 14 residues. CDR3 loop: CASSIHTSGGELFF.

This clonotype shows up as medium-sized by frequency. V and J are TRBV29-1 and TRBJ2-7; absent DNA, TCRdb's TRBD1 call cannot be checked. The CDR3 spans 13 residues. Germline V CDR1 and CDR2: SQVTM, ANQGSEA. CDR3: CSVVSGNGYEQYF.

Frequency places this clonotype as medium-sized. J is TRBJ1-5 and V is TRBV12-3 or TRBV12-4; without DNA, the TCRdb call of TRBD1 cannot be checked. The CDR3 has 14 residues. CDR3 amino acids: CASRQTGRNQPQHF.

According to its frequency, this clonotype is medium-sized. This chain links TRBV6-6 with TRBJ2-5; TCRdb proposes TRBD1, but this gene call is untestable without DNA. CDR1 is MNHNY and CDR2 is SVGAGI in the germline V gene (reference sequence). There are 17 residues in the CDR3. The CDR3 sequence: CASSYLPLTGFGETQYF.

V usage is TRBV6-5 and J usage is TRBJ2-6; the TCRdb call, TRBD1, lacks DNA for checking. The CDR3 is 13 residues long. CDR1 and CDR2 (germline): MNHEY, SVGAGI. CDR3 loop: CASRRQGANVLTF.

This sequence joins TRBV7-9 and TRBJ1-1; TCRdb selects TRBD1, and the lack of DNA leaves this call unchecked. The CDR3 is made up of 16 amino acids. Germline assignment: CDR1 SEHNR and CDR2 FQNEAQ (reference sequence). This chain's CDR3 is CASSHARGGGQTEAFF. The variable domain in full, with the rest retrieved from reference TRBV7-9 and TRBJ1-1, is DTGVSQNPRHKITKRGQNVTFRCDPISEHNRLYWYRQTLGQGPEFLTYFQNEAQLEKSRLLSDRFSAERPKGSFSTLEIQRTEQGDSAMYLCASSHARGGGQTEAFFGQGTRLTVV.

This clonotype shows up as medium-sized by frequency. V is TRBV7-9 and J is TRBJ2-2; TCRdb picks TRBD2, but there is no DNA to check that call. The CDR3 is made up of 16 amino acids. Germline V gives CDR1 SEHNR, CDR2 FQNEAQ (reference sequence). This CDR3 is CASSDGGTSLSGELFF.

This clonotype is deemed medium-sized by its frequency. The V gene is TRBV6-5, the J gene TRBJ2-1. The CDR3 sequence is 15 residues long. CDR1 is MNHEY, CDR2 SVGAGI, per germline. The CDR3 loop reads CASSYGGRSYNEQFF.

The rearrangement joins TRBV13 to TRBJ2-1; the D call from TCRdb, TRBD1, cannot be confirmed without DNA. The CDR3 covers 16 residues. Germline CDR1 reads PRHDT; CDR2 reads FYEKMQ (reference sequence). The CDR3 here is CASSPAGNGAGNEQFF.

This clonotype is labeled medium-sized based on frequency. The chain links TRBV30 to TRBJ1-3. CDR3 length: 15 residues. Germline V gives CDR1 GTSNPN, CDR2 SVGIG (reference sequence). The CDR3 loop reads CAWSVQGSSGNTIYF.

The chain links TRBV2 to TRBJ2-3. This CDR3 contains 15 residues. Germline CDR1 reads SNHLY; CDR2 reads FYNNEI. The chain's CDR3 is CASSKDGGGTDTQYF. Using reference TRBV2 and TRBJ2-3 for the parts outside the CDR3, the full variable domain is EPEVTQTPSHQVTQMGQEVILRCVPISNHLYFYWYRQILGQKVEFLVSFYNNEISEKSEIFDDQFSVERPDGSNFTLKIRSTKLEDSAMYFCASSKDGGGTDTQYFGPGTRLTVL.

According to its frequency, this clonotype is medium-sized. The J gene is TRBJ2-5, the V gene TRBV11-2. This CDR3 has 12 residues. In germline, CDR1 is SGHAT, CDR2 FQNNGV. CDR3 amino acids: CASSLDSETQYF.

The chain uses TRBV2 and TRBJ1-2; absent DNA, TCRdb's TRBD1 call cannot be checked. CDR1 and CDR2 from the germline V gene are SNHLY and FYNNEI. The CDR3 runs to 15 residues. The CDR3 loop reads CASSESRTPTYGYTF.

Its frequency marks this clonotype as large. The V and J genes are TRBV19 and TRBJ2-7; the D call of TRBD1 rests on TCRdb alone, since no DNA is present to check it. CDR3 length: 15 residues. The germline CDR1 and CDR2 sequences are LNHDA and SQIVND (reference sequence). CDR3 amino acids: CARTQPGQSSYEQYF.

Its frequency marks this clonotype as medium-sized. This rearrangement joins TRBV5-6 to TRBJ2-5; TCRdb outputs TRBD1, but without DNA this stays unchecked. Germline V gives CDR1 SGHDT, CDR2 YYEEEE. The CDR3 consists of 17 residues. The chain's CDR3 is CASSRPRDRGSGETQYF. Combining the CDR3 with reference TRBV5-6 and TRBJ2-5 gives the whole variable domain DAGVTQSPTHLIKTRGQQVTLRCSPKSGHDTVSWYQQALGQGPQFIFQYYEEEERQRGNFPDRFSGHQFPNYSSELNVNALLLGDSALYLCASSRPRDRGSGETQYFGPGTRLLVL.

By frequency, this clonotype is medium-sized. The genes are TRBV10-1 and TRBJ2-2; TCRdb proposes TRBD1, but this gene call is untestable without DNA. The CDR3 totals 14 residues. Germline V gene data show CDR1 as WNHNN and CDR2 as SYGVQD (reference sequence). This chain's CDR3 is CASRQGRGTGELFF.

By frequency, this clonotype is medium-sized. The rearrangement uses TRBV30 and TRBJ2-3; TCRdb's D gene call, TRBD2, goes unchecked for lack of DNA. Per germline, CDR1 GTSNPN and CDR2 SVGIG (reference sequence). CDR3 length equals 14 residues. CDR3 sequence: CAWTQGLGTDTQYF.

This clonotype registers medium-sized by frequency. The gene calls are TRBV19 and TRBJ1-2; TCRdb outputs TRBD1, but without DNA this stays unchecked. CDR3 size: 14 residues. CDR1 is LNHDA and CDR2 is SQIVND in the germline V gene (reference sequence). CDR3 amino acids: CASSTGGGGYGYTF. The full variable domain, its missing parts supplied by reference TRBV19 and TRBJ1-2, is DGGITQSPKYLFRKEGQNVTLSCEQNLNHDAMYWYRQDPGQGLRLIYYSQIVNDFQKGDIAEGYSVSREKKESFPLTVTSAQKNPTAFYLCASSTGGGGYGYTFGSGTRLTVV.